This TCR beta chain was observed in a study of shared T cell receptors in the human thymus. CDR3 length: 14 residues. Germline V gene data show CDR1 as GTSNPN and CDR2 as SVGIG (reference sequence). V lost 7 bases and J lost 2; bases outside the gene matches: 6. Data came from immunoSEQ multiplex PCR; TCRdb stores just in-frame clones and leaves some out. The sample consists of more than 550,000 clones, more than 75% of them appearing once. This clone showed up just a few times. These same data were also listed under a study on human thymus T cells. From that report: The donors were infants in Finland with congenital heart defects, otherwise immunologically healthy. In corrective heart surgery, resections were taken, and these provided the thymus tissue. Repertoires sampled from thymus and blood appeared biased in V and J gene usage. Unrelated individuals reportedly shared highly overlapping thymic TCR repertoires.

Sequences were obtained from thymocytes. The chain is built from TRBV30 and TRBJ2-3; 10 bases line up with TRBD2. This TCR was recovered from a boy in the first two years of life with a congenital heart defect. The CDR3 DNA sequence: TGTGCCTTAATGAGCGGGAGGGACACAGATACGCAGTATTTT. It yields the protein CALMSGRDTDTQYF.